The source of this TCR beta chain is a study of identical twins. The CDR3 is 11 residues long. V was clipped by 8 bases and J by 10 bases, with 12 bases between them. CDR1 is MGHRA, CDR2 YSYEKL, per germline. MiXCR, run by TCRdb on the 5' RACE reads, gives a single entry per CDR3 protein. Here the sample spans approximately 250,000 distinct CDR3 sequences, approximately 5.9% being singletons. These records were also assigned to another study, of T cells expressing NK-cell markers. That paper states: An anti-gamma-delta TCR antibody confined sorting to alpha-beta TCR T cells across several of the experiments. Similarly, these clonotypes led the CD3+CD56-NKG2C+ fraction as well in a handful of donors.

Sequenced input: CD8+ T cells sorted from blood. The receptor comes from a young woman in good health. This chain uses TRBV4-1 with TRBJ1-5; no definite D call. CDR3 in DNA: TGCGCCAGCGGAATGACCCTCCCCCAGCATTTT. Amino acid sequence: CASGMTLPQHF.